The 17 T cell receptor beta chains in this list originate from one sample, sequenced in a study of T cell repertoires in cytomegalovirus infection. These TCRs are of unknown antigen specificity. Via MiXCR, TCRdb re-called the reads, giving one row per CDR3 protein. The sample gives approximately 340,000 distinct CDR3 sequences, 25% to 35% of which show up once; 20% is in the top ten. The starting material was cultured PBMCs, obtained from culture after CMV antigen stimulation. The receptor set was obtained from a human donor in good health (CMV status not recorded). Some clones in this sample may be carry-over from other donors' samples.

This clonotype was seen many times. V and J are TRBV7-6 and TRBJ2-3; 7 nucleotides line up with TRBD1. V was clipped by 4 bases and J by 0 bases; unmatched bases: 7. The CDR3 consists of 16 residues. Germline V CDR1 and CDR2: SGHVS, FNYEAQ. CDR3 nucleotides: TGTGCCAGCAGCTCCGGACAGGCCTCTAGCACAGATACGCAGTATTTT. It yields the protein CASSSGQASSTDTQYF.

This clonotype showed up just once. The chain recombines TRBV20-1 with TRBJ2-1; D is uncertain. The CDR3 is 12 residues long. V was clipped by 0 bases and J by 5 bases, with 5 bases between them. Germline CDR1 reads DFQATT; CDR2 reads SNEGSKA (reference sequence). The CDR3 region has the DNA TGCAGTGCTAGAGATCAGGACAATGAGCAGTTCTTC. Protein sequence: CSARDQDNEQFF.

This clonotype appeared a single time. The chain has TRBV7-2 and TRBJ2-3; tentative D call: TRBD1 (6 bases). Deletions cut 5 bases from V and 2 bases from J, with 20 bases between. CDR3 size: 17 residues. Germline assignment: CDR1 SGHTA and CDR2 FQGNSA. CDR3 sequence reads: CASSILQGIVATDTQYF. DNA of the CDR3: TGTGCCAGCAGCATATTACAGGGTATCGTGGCCACAGATACGCAGTATTTT.

The chain is built from TRBV12-3 or TRBV12-4 and TRBJ1-1; 11 bases fit TRBD1. The CDR3 has 14 residues. The V gene end was trimmed by 8 bases and the J gene end by 0 bases; junction bases not matched to a gene: 2. CDR3 region: CASGQGALNTEAFF. Here the CDR3 DNA reads TGTGCCAGCGGACAGGGGGCCTTGAACACTGAAGCTTTCTTT.

CDR3: CASSPPTGGNLDTQYF. The CDR3 DNA reads TGTGCCAGCAGCCCCCCTACGGGTGGGAATTTAGATACGCAGTATTTT. The gene calls are TRBV7-6 and TRBJ2-3; D is uncertain. The CDR3 extends over 16 amino acids. V was shortened by 5 bases and J by 5 bases, with 20 bases between the two germline ends. Germline V gene lookup returns CDR1 SGHVS and CDR2 FNYEAQ.

The V and J genes are TRBV27 and TRBJ1-1; D uncertain. CDR1 and CDR2 (germline): MNHEY, SMNVEV (reference sequence). The V and J ends lost 6 bases and 0 bases respectively, with 11 bases between them. This CDR3 region has 14 residues. The chain's CDR3 is CASSLSSLNTEAFF. DNA for the CDR3: TGTGCCAGCAGCCTCTCGTCGCTGAACACTGAAGCTTTCTTT.

In DNA, the CDR3 is TGCAGTGCTAGGACGGACAGCTTCAAAAACATTCAGTACTTC. It encodes CSARTDSFKNIQYF. The chain employs TRBV20-1 and TRBJ2-4; D perhaps matches TRBD1 (6 bases). The CDR3 loop spans 14 amino acids. With 3 bases removed from V and 3 bases from J, the gap between germline ends came to 12 bases. Germline loops: CDR1 DFQATT, CDR2 SNEGSKA (reference sequence).

The chain is built from TRBV7-2 and TRBJ1-1; TRBD1 matches 9 bases. The germline V gene encodes CDR1 SGHTA and CDR2 FQGNSA. The V gene end was trimmed by 5 bases and the J gene end by 1 base; junction bases not matched to a gene: 5. The CDR3 length is 15 residues. DNA of the CDR3: TGTGCCAGCAGCCGAACGGGACAGGGGAACACTGAAGCTTTCTTT. Amino acid sequence: CASSRTGQGNTEAFF.

This clonotype has more than one count but fewer than ten. The rearrangement links TRBV6-6 to TRBJ2-4, with D hard to call. Trimming left V 8 bases short and J 7 bases short, with 9 bases between. This CDR3 has 11 residues. Germline values: CDR1 MNHNY, CDR2 SVGAGI (reference sequence). The CDR3 reads CASLLQNIQYF. CDR3 nucleotides: TGTGCCAGCCTCTTACAGAACATTCAGTACTTC.

A word on this clonotype: The junction does not match germline at one end; this may be a read error. V usage is TRBV28 and J usage is TRBJ1-6; TRBD1 is a possible D gene (5 bases). Germline V gives CDR1 MDHEN, CDR2 SYDVKM. The CDR3 sequence is 15 residues long. The CDR3 DNA follows: TGTGCCAGCAGTTTAGACAGCTCCTCTAATTCACCCCTCCACTTT. It is translated as CASSLDSSSNSPLHF.

This clonotype was detected only a few times. The V gene is TRBV20-1, the J gene TRBJ2-3, with 12 bases lining up with TRBD2. The CDR3 totals 17 residues. Germline V lookup: CDR1 DFQATT, CDR2 SNEGSKA (reference sequence). After removal of 5 bases from V and 6 bases from J, the junction contained 15 bases not matched to a gene. The CDR3 is CSAGVTSGRGSRDTQYF. CDR3 in DNA: TGCAGTGCTGGGGTGACTAGCGGGAGAGGGTCTAGGGATACGCAGTATTTT.

V and J are TRBV20-1 and TRBJ1-2; D is perhaps TRBD1 (6 bases). Between the trimmed V and J ends, which lost 6 bases and 8 bases, there was a span of 19 bases. The germline CDR1 and CDR2 sequences are DFQATT and SNEGSKA (reference sequence). The CDR3 runs 13 residues. In DNA form, the CDR3 reads TGCAGTGCGGATCGGGGGGCGGCGGAAGGCTACACCTTC. Its protein is CSADRGAAEGYTF.

This clonotype was observed a few times. This rearrangement joins TRBV7-6 to TRBJ1-3, with no clear D. The CDR3 is 15 residues long. Trimming cost V 1 base and J 2 bases, with 9 bases left between them. From germline, CDR1 is SGHVS and CDR2 FNYEAQ. The CDR3 region has the DNA TGTGCCAGCAGCTTAGACAGATTCCCTGGAAACACCATATATTTT. Its translation is CASSLDRFPGNTIYF.

The chain couples TRBV11-2 to TRBJ2-7; D uncertain. This CDR3 region has 12 residues. Germline V gene data show CDR1 as SGHAT and CDR2 as FQNNGV. Trimming pared 5 bases from V and 3 bases from J, leaving 8 bases between. CDR3 DNA: TGTGCCAGCAGCCCAATGGTCTACGAGCAGTACTTC. Translated, it gives CASSPMVYEQYF.

This clonotype was seen at least ten times. J is TRBJ2-5 and V is TRBV3-1, with D tentatively TRBD1 or TRBD2 (6 bases each). Germline loops: CDR1 LGHDT, CDR2 YNNKEL (reference sequence). The CDR3 contains 15 residues. V dropped 2 bases and J dropped 5 bases, with 15 bases sitting between them. This CDR3 reads CASSQWSGAGETQYF. In DNA form, the CDR3 reads TGTGCCAGCAGCCAATGGTCGGGGGCGGGGGAGACCCAGTACTTC.

This clonotype was counted at least ten times. The chain links TRBV7-8 to TRBJ1-1; D remains ambiguous. The V gene lost 1 base and the J gene lost 1 base, with 7 bases spanning the gap. In germline, CDR1 is SGHVS, CDR2 FQNEAQ. CDR3 length: 14 residues. The CDR3 loop reads CASSLGRGNTEAFF. The CDR3 DNA sequence: TGTGCCAGCAGCTTAGGGCGGGGGAACACTGAAGCTTTCTTT.

The rearrangement links TRBV6-6 to TRBJ1-1; TRBD1 is a possible D gene (6 bases). V lost 4 bases, J lost 3 bases, and 9 bases lay in between. CDR3 length: 13 residues. The germline V gene encodes CDR1 MNHNY and CDR2 SVGAGI (reference sequence). This CDR3 reads CASSWTADTEAFF. The CDR3 DNA reads as TGTGCCAGCAGTTGGACAGCGGACACTGAAGCTTTCTTT.